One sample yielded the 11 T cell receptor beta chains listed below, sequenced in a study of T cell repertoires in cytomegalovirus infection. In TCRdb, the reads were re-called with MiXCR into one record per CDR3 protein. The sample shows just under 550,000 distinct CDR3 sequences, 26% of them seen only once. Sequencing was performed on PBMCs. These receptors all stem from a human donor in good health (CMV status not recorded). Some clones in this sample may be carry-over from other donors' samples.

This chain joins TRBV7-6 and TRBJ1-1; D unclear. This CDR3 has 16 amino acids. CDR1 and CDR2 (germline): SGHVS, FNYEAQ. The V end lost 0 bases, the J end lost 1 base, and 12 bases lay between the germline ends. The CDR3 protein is CASSLAAWSGNTEAFF. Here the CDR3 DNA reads TGTGCCAGCAGCTTAGCAGCATGGTCAGGGAACACTGAAGCTTTCTTT.

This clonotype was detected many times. The CDR3 here is CASNSGGGYLNTEAFF. Written as DNA, the CDR3 is TGTGCCAGCAACTCCGGGGGGGGCTATTTGAACACTGAAGCTTTCTTT. This chain connects TRBV7-2 to TRBJ1-1, with D maybe TRBD1 (6 bases). Per the germline V gene, CDR1 is SGHTA and CDR2 is FQGNSA. CDR3 size: 16 residues. The V end lost 7 bases, the J end lost 0 bases, and 18 bases lay between the germline ends. Based on the CDR3 plus reference TRBV7-2 and TRBJ1-1, the full variable domain is GAGVSQSPSNKVTEKGKDVELRCDPISGHTALYWYRQSLGQGLEFLIYFQGNSAPDKSGLPSDRFSAERTGGSVSTLTIQRTQQEDSAVYLCASNSGGGYLNTEAFFGQGTRLTVV.

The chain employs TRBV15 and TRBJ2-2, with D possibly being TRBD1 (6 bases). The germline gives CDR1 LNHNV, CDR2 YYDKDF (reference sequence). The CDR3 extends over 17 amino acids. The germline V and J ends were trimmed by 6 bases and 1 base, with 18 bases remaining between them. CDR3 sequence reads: CATRPPNRALNTGELFF. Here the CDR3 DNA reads TGTGCCACCAGACCTCCAAACAGGGCTTTGAACACCGGGGAGCTGTTTTTT.

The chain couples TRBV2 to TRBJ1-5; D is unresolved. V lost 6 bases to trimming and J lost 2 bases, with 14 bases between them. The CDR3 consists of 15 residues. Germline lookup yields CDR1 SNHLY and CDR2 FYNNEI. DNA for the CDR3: TGTGCCAGCAGCTCAGCTATTGGGGGCAATCAGCCCCAGCATTTT. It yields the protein CASSSAIGGNQPQHF.

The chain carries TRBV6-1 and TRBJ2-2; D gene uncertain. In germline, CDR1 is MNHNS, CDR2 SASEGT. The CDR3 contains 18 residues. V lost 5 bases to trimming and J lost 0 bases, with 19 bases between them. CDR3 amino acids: CASSPPTPTDTNTGELFF. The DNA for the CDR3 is TGTGCCAGCAGTCCTCCTACCCCGACTGATACGAACACCGGGGAGCTGTTTTTT.

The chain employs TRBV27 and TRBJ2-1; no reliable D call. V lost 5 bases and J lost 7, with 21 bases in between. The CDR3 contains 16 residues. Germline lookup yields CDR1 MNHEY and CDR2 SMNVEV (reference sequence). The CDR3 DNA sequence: TGTGCCAGCAGTCTAACCCCCTCCTATGGTCGGAATGAGCAGTTCTTC. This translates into CASSLTPSYGRNEQFF.

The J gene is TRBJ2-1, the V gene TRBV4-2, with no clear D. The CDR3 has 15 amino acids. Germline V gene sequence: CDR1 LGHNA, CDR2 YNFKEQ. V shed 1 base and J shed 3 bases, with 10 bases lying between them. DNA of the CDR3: TGTGCCAGCAGCCAAGGCCCTAGAGACTACAATGAGCAGTTCTTC. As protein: CASSQGPRDYNEQFF.

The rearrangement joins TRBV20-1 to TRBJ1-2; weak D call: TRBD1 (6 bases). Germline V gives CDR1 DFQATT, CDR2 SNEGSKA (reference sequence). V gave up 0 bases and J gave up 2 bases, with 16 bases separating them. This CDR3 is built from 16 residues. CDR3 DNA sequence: TGCAGTGCTAGAGATGGGGGCAGCCAGTCGAACTATGGCTACACCTTC. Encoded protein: CSARDGGSQSNYGYTF.

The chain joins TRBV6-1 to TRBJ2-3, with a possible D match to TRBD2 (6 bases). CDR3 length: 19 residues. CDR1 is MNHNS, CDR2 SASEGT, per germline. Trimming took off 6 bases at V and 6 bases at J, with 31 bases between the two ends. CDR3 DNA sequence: TGTGCCAGCAGGGAAAGGGCCCAGAGGGGACTCACACCTGGGGATACGCAGTATTTT. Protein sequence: CASRERAQRGLTPGDTQYF.

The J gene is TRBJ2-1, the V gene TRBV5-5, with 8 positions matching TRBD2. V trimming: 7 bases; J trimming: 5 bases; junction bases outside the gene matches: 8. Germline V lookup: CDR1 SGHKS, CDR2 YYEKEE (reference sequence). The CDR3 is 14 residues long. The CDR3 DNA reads TGTGCCAGCCTCCCTGGACTAGCCAACAATGAGCAGTTCTTC. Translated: CASLPGLANNEQFF.

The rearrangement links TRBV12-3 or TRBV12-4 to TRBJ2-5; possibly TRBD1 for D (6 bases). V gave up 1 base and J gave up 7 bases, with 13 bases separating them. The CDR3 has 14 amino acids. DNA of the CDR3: TGTGCCAGCAGTTTAGTTTCAGGGGCAGTGACCCAGTACTTC. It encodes CASSLVSGAVTQYF.